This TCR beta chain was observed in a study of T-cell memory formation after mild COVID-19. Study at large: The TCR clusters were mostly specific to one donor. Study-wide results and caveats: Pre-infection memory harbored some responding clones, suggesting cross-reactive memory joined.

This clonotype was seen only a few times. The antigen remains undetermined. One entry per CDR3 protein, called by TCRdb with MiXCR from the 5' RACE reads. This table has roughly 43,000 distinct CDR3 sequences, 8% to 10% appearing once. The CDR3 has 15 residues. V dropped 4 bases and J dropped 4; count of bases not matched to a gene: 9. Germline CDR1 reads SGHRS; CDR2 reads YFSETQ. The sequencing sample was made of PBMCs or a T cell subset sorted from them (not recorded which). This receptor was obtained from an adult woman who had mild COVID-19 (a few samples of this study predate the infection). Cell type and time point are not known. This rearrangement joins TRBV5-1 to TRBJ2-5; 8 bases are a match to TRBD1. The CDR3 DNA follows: TGCGCCAGCAGCCCCGGCTCACAGGGGGGAGAGACCCAGTACTTC. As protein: CASSPGSQGGETQYF.